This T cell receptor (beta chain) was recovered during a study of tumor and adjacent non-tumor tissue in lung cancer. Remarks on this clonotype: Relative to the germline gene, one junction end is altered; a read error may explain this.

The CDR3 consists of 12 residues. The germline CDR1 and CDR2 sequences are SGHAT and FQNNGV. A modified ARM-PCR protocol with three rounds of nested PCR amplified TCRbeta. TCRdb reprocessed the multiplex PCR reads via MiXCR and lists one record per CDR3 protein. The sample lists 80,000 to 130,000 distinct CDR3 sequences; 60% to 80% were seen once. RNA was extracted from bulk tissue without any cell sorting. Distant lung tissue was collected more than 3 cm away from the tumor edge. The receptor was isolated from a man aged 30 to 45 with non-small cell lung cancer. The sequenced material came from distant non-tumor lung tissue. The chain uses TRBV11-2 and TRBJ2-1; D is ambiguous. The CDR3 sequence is CASILGLPEQFF. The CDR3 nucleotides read TGTGCCAGCATCTTAGGCCTTCCAGAACAGTTCTTC.